The 13 T cell receptor beta chains given below trace back to one sample, sequenced in a study of CD8+ T cells in alopecia areata. Following extraction, RNA underwent reverse transcription to cDNA, which served as the sequencing template. TCRdb's copy holds only in-frame clones and misses some; the assay was immunoSEQ multiplex PCR. The sample lists 150,000 to 200,000 clones; just over 65% were seen once. Noted treatment: oral pan-JAK inhibitor, 5-10 mg twice daily. Here the sequenced sample was CD4+ T cells sorted from blood, taken at week 4, from a patient treated with tofacitinib. Every receptor here comes from a human donor with alopecia areata.

V gene TRBV5-1 combines with J gene TRBJ2-2, with D unresolved. This CDR3 comprises 14 residues. Germline lookup yields CDR1 SGHRS and CDR2 YFSETQ. V was cut by 0 bases and J by 7 bases, with 10 bases left in between. In nucleotides, the CDR3 is TGCGCCAGCAGCTTGGGGTTTGAGAACGGGGAGCTGTTTTTT. Amino acids: CASSLGFENGELFF.

The sample holds a few counts of this clone. The chain employs TRBV7-9 and TRBJ1-1; D perhaps matches TRBD1 (5 bases). The CDR3 sequence is 15 residues long. Germline V gives CDR1 SEHNR, CDR2 FQNEAQ (reference sequence). Deletions cut 5 bases from V and 1 base from J, with 14 bases between. CDR3 DNA sequence: TGTGCCAGCAGCCCGGGGGACCTAGGGAACACTGAAGCTTTCTTT. Amino acid sequence: CASSPGDLGNTEAFF.

The chain employs TRBV30 and TRBJ2-1; the D gene is possibly TRBD2 (5 bases). The CDR3 totals 16 residues. The V and J ends lost 3 bases and 3 bases respectively, with 18 bases between them. In germline, CDR1 is GTSNPN, CDR2 SVGIG (reference sequence). DNA of the CDR3: TGTGCCTGGAGCCGAATCCCGGGAATTCGCTACAATGAGCAGTTCTTC. Protein product: CAWSRIPGIRYNEQFF.

This chain uses TRBV29-1 with TRBJ2-7; 10 bases fit TRBD1. The CDR3 sequence is 15 residues long. V lost 0 bases and J lost 4; bases outside the gene matches: 6. Germline lookup yields CDR1 SQVTM and CDR2 ANQGSEA. CDR3 loop: CSVEDPGQGKYEQYF. CDR3 sequence (DNA): TGCAGCGTTGAAGACCCGGGACAGGGGAAATACGAGCAGTACTTC.

V and J are TRBV9 and TRBJ2-5; 7 bases line up with TRBD2. The CDR3 contains 15 residues. Per the germline V gene, CDR1 is SGDLS and CDR2 is YYNGEE. Trimming cost V 0 bases and J 1 base; bases outside gene matches: 3. The DNA for the CDR3 is TGTGCCAGCAGCGTAGTAGCGGGCGCCCAAGAGACCCAGTACTTC. It yields the protein CASSVVAGAQETQYF.

The chain carries TRBV15 and TRBJ1-6; D remains ambiguous. The V gene lost 5 bases and the J gene lost 9 bases, with 8 bases spanning the gap. The CDR3 is 12 residues long. The germline gives CDR1 LNHNV, CDR2 YYDKDF (reference sequence). CDR3 amino acids: CATSPPASPLHF. CDR3 bases: TGTGCCACCAGCCCCCCCGCTTCACCCCTCCACTTT.

The V gene is TRBV7-9, the J gene TRBJ2-1; D unresolved. Germline V gene lookup returns CDR1 SEHNR and CDR2 FQNEAQ (reference sequence). V was shortened by 5 bases and J by 2 bases, with 7 bases between the two germline ends. The CDR3 is made up of 13 amino acids. This chain's CDR3 is CASSPRAYNEQFF. CDR3 DNA sequence: TGTGCCAGCAGCCCTAGGGCCTACAATGAGCAGTTCTTC.

This rearrangement joins TRBV29-1 to TRBJ2-1; TRBD1 is a possible D gene (5 bases). Germline assignment: CDR1 SQVTM and CDR2 ANQGSEA. The V gene lost 5 bases and the J gene lost 6 bases, with 14 bases spanning the gap. This CDR3 is 13 amino acids long. The CDR3 here is CSVHWGWPNEQFF. The CDR3 nucleotides read TGCAGCGTTCATTGGGGCTGGCCCAATGAGCAGTTCTTC.

This chain uses TRBV27 with TRBJ1-1; D is possibly TRBD1 (6 bases). Trimming took off 1 base at V and 2 bases at J, with 14 bases between the two ends. Germline lookup yields CDR1 MNHEY and CDR2 SMNVEV (reference sequence). This CDR3 is 16 amino acids long. The DNA for the CDR3 is TGTGCCAGCAGTTTATGGGTGGGGGGCGGAAACACTGAAGCTTTCTTT. Translated, it gives CASSLWVGGGNTEAFF.

This chain joins TRBV25-1 and TRBJ2-2, with D perhaps TRBD1 (5 bases). This CDR3 has 16 amino acids. V lost 8 bases and J lost 4, with 20 bases in between. The germline CDR1 and CDR2 sequences are MGHDK and SYGVNS. The CDR3 spells CASPRTADSFTGELFF. In DNA, the CDR3 is TGTGCCAGCCCTCGTACCGCCGACAGTTTCACCGGGGAGCTGTTTTTT.

J is TRBJ2-5 and V is TRBV30, with 9 bases lining up with TRBD1. Looked up from germline, CDR1 is GTSNPN and CDR2 is SVGIG (reference sequence). The V and J ends lost 7 bases and 3 bases, in that order; junction bases with no gene match: 6. The CDR3 is 13 amino acids. CDR3 nucleotide sequence: TGTGCCTCCACGACAGGGGGGGAAGAGACCCAGTACTTC. Its translation is CASTTGGEETQYF.

The chain is built from TRBV25-1 and TRBJ2-5; D ambiguous. Trimming shortened V by 0 bases and J by 3 bases, and 5 bases separated the two germline ends. Germline V gene data show CDR1 as MGHDK and CDR2 as SYGVNS. The CDR3 sequence is 13 residues long. The CDR3 reads CASSEYNEETQYF. CDR3 nucleotide sequence: TGTGCCAGCAGTGAATATAATGAAGAGACCCAGTACTTC.

The chain has TRBV30 and TRBJ2-3; D not resolved. The CDR3 runs 12 residues. V lost 0 bases to trimming and J lost 7 bases, with 8 bases between them. Germline values: CDR1 GTSNPN, CDR2 SVGIG (reference sequence). CDR3 in DNA: TGTGCCTGGAGTGTATTGATGTATACGCAGTATTTT. Protein sequence: CAWSVLMYTQYF.